This T cell receptor (beta chain) derives from a study of cytomegalovirus exposure and HLA in healthy donors. Findings and caveats of the study: In a later analysis, common viral pathogens appeared linked to several of the most significant clusters. More clonal expansion characterized HLA-associated TCR beta chains than equally common others in a later analysis.

Concerning this clone: Its target is not known.

PCR primers comprised 60 Vbeta and 13 Jbeta primers. Profiling relied on immunoSEQ multiplex PCR, and the TCRdb table lists in-frame clones only, not all of them. Of about 100,000 clones in the sample, under 85% were seen once. This CDR3 is 14 amino acids long. Germline assignment: CDR1 WNHNN and CDR2 SYGVQD (reference sequence). V lost 8 bases and J lost 1, with 14 bases in between. The chain is built from TRBV10-1 and TRBJ1-1, with a tentative D call TRBD1 (5 bases). The TCR originated in a man aged 40-49 years in good health and CMV-seronegative. The sequencing input was PBMCs. The DNA of the CDR3 is TGCGCCAGCCCGGGCAGGGCCCGGAACACTGAAGCTTTCTTT. This codes for CASPGRARNTEAFF.